The rows below give T cell receptor beta chains drawn from one sample of a study of T cell responses to AZD1222 COVID-19 vaccine. Clones were sequenced by immunoSEQ multiplex PCR, and TCRdb holds only the in-frame ones, with some missing. The table includes about 180,000 clones, around nine tenths detected once. The sample consisted of peripheral blood, taken on day 0 of AZD1222 vaccination. All receptors derive from an adult in good health. The CDR3 runs from the conserved cysteine through the conserved F or W. D genes are given only for firm matches. Only part of the rows carry a size: once, few, many, or a class if the clone is expanded.

V gene: TRBV11-3; D gene: .; clone size: .; J gene: TRBJ1-1; CDR3 length: 13; CDR3 DNA: TGTGCCAGCAGGGAGACCCAGGACACTGAAGCTTTCTTT; CDR3 protein: CASRETQDTEAFF
V gene: TRBV18; D gene: .; clone size: .; J gene: TRBJ1-2; CDR3 length: 13; CDR3 DNA: TGTGCCAGCTCACCGCAGGGACTCTATGGCTACACCTTC; CDR3 protein: CASSPQGLYGYTF
V gene: TRBV7-9; D gene: TRBD2; clone size: .; J gene: TRBJ2-1; CDR3 length: 18; CDR3 DNA: TGTGCCAGCAGCTTAGCTCCTTCGACTAGCGGGAGGGACAATGAGCAGTTCTTC; CDR3 protein: CASSLAPSTSGRDNEQFF
V gene: TRBV2; D gene: .; clone size: .; J gene: TRBJ2-5; CDR3 length: 11; CDR3 DNA: TGTGCCACCCTTATGTTGGAGACCCAGTACTTC; CDR3 protein: CATLMLETQYF
V gene: TRBV21-1; D gene: .; clone size: .; J gene: TRBJ1-5; CDR3 length: 18; CDR3 DNA: TGTGCCAGCAGCAATATCCTAGGGACAGCCCCCCCAAATCAGCCCCAGCATTTT; CDR3 protein: CASSNILGTAPPNQPQHF
V gene: TRBV28; D gene: .; clone size: .; J gene: TRBJ1-3; CDR3 length: 14; CDR3 DNA: TGTGCCAGCAGTTTCTCGGCAGCTGGAAACACCATATATTTT; CDR3 protein: CASSFSAAGNTIYF
V gene: TRBV7-9; D gene: TRBD2; clone size: .; J gene: TRBJ2-1; CDR3 length: 14; CDR3 DNA: TGTGCCAGCAGTTCAAGCGGGGGCTTGAATGAGCAGTTCTTC; CDR3 protein: CASSSSGGLNEQFF
V gene: TRBV2; D gene: TRBD1; clone size: .; J gene: TRBJ2-1; CDR3 length: 14; CDR3 DNA: TGTGCCAGCAATCGACAGGGGGTTAACAATGAGCAGTTCTTC; CDR3 protein: CASNRQGVNNEQFF
V gene: TRBV7-9; D gene: .; clone size: .; J gene: TRBJ1-1; CDR3 length: 13; CDR3 DNA: TGTGCCAGCAGCTTGGAGGGAGGCACTGAAGCTTTCTTT; CDR3 protein: CASSLEGGTEAFF
V gene: TRBV11-2; D gene: .; clone size: .; J gene: TRBJ2-2; CDR3 length: 11; CDR3 DNA: TGTGCCAGCAGCTTAGCCGGGGAGCTGTTTTTT; CDR3 protein: CASSLAGELFF
V gene: TRBV10-3; D gene: TRBD1; clone size: .; J gene: TRBJ1-4; CDR3 length: 14; CDR3 DNA: TGTGCCATCAGTCAGACAGGGGGCTTTGAAAAACTGTTTTTT; CDR3 protein: CAISQTGGFEKLFF
V gene: TRBV6-2/TRBV6-3; D gene: .; clone size: .; J gene: TRBJ2-7; CDR3 length: 13; CDR3 DNA: TGTGCCAGCAGTTACTCGAGCTCCTACGAGCAGTACTTC; CDR3 protein: CASSYSSSYEQYF
V gene: TRBV6-6; D gene: .; clone size: .; J gene: TRBJ1-4; CDR3 length: 16; CDR3 DNA: TGTGCCAGCAGTTACCCTAACAGGGCCTCTAATGAAAAACTGTTTTTT; CDR3 protein: CASSYPNRASNEKLFF
V gene: TRBV6-5; D gene: .; clone size: .; J gene: TRBJ2-3; CDR3 length: 15; CDR3 DNA: TGTGCCAGCAGGCCCGACAGGCGACGCACAGATACGCAGTATTTT; CDR3 protein: CASRPDRRRTDTQYF
V gene: TRBV6-5; D gene: .; clone size: .; J gene: TRBJ1-2; CDR3 length: 14; CDR3 DNA: TGTGCCAGCAACACCGGGACTGTCAACTATGGCTACACCTTC; CDR3 protein: CASNTGTVNYGYTF
V gene: TRBV12-3/TRBV12-4; D gene: .; clone size: .; J gene: TRBJ1-1; CDR3 length: 13; CDR3 DNA: TGTGCCAGCAGCCAGGGGCTGAACACTGAAGCTTTCTTT; CDR3 protein: CASSQGLNTEAFF
V gene: TRBV5-1; D gene: .; clone size: .; J gene: TRBJ2-2; CDR3 length: 14; CDR3 DNA: TGCGCCAGCAGCCCCGGACTGAGGCCCGGGGAGCTGTTTTTT; CDR3 protein: CASSPGLRPGELFF
V gene: TRBV2; D gene: .; clone size: .; J gene: TRBJ1-4; CDR3 length: 14; CDR3 DNA: TGTGCCAGCTCACGCGGTCAGGGGTATGAAAAACTGTTTTTT; CDR3 protein: CASSRGQGYEKLFF
V gene: TRBV15; D gene: .; clone size: .; J gene: TRBJ1-1; CDR3 length: 12; CDR3 DNA: TGTGCCACCAGCAGAGATTGGGGGCAGGCTTTCTTT; CDR3 protein: CATSRDWGQAFF
V gene: TRBV30; D gene: .; clone size: .; J gene: TRBJ1-6; CDR3 length: 14; CDR3 DNA: TGTGCCTGGGGACGGCAGGGAGGTTTTTCACCCCTCCACTTT; CDR3 protein: CAWGRQGGFSPLHF
V gene: TRBV28; D gene: .; clone size: .; J gene: TRBJ1-5; CDR3 length: 15; CDR3 DNA: TGTGCCAGCAGCCCCGGCCGAGGACGGTTACAGCCCCAGCATTTT; CDR3 protein: CASSPGRGRLQPQHF
V gene: TRBV18; D gene: .; clone size: .; J gene: TRBJ1-2; CDR3 length: 15; CDR3 DNA: TGTGCCAGCTCTACCACGGCAGGGGAAGTCTATGGCTACACCTTC; CDR3 protein: CASSTTAGEVYGYTF
V gene: TRBV4-1; D gene: .; clone size: few; J gene: TRBJ2-5; CDR3 length: 14; CDR3 DNA: TGCGCCAGCAGCCCTTCCGGACAAGTACAGACCCAGTACTTC; CDR3 protein: CASSPSGQVQTQYF
V gene: TRBV28; D gene: TRBD1; clone size: .; J gene: TRBJ1-5; CDR3 length: 17; CDR3 DNA: TGTGCCAGCAGTTTGGGCCAGACAGGGGTTAGCGATCAGCCCCAGCATTTT; CDR3 protein: CASSLGQTGVSDQPQHF
V gene: TRBV5-1; D gene: TRBD2; clone size: .; J gene: TRBJ2-5; CDR3 length: 16; CDR3 DNA: TGCGCCAGCAGCTTGGCCATTGGGGACGGGAGGGAGACCCAGTACTTC; CDR3 protein: CASSLAIGDGRETQYF
V gene: TRBV4-1; D gene: .; clone size: .; J gene: TRBJ1-2; CDR3 length: 15; CDR3 DNA: TGCGCCAGCAGCCAAGGGGGGTTAGCTAACTATGGCTACACCTTC; CDR3 protein: CASSQGGLANYGYTF
V gene: TRBV10-3; D gene: .; clone size: .; J gene: TRBJ1-4; CDR3 length: 17; CDR3 DNA: TGTGCCATCAGTGAGTCGCCTCAGGGTAGTTGGGATGAAAAACTGTTTTTT; CDR3 protein: CAISESPQGSWDEKLFF
V gene: TRBV5-1; D gene: TRBD1; clone size: .; J gene: TRBJ1-5; CDR3 length: 18; CDR3 DNA: TGCGCCAGCAGTTCCTCCCCCCTTGGGACAGGGGGTTCTCAGCCCCAGCATTTT; CDR3 protein: CASSSSPLGTGGSQPQHF
V gene: TRBV10-1; D gene: TRBD2; clone size: .; J gene: TRBJ2-7; CDR3 length: 13; CDR3 DNA: TGCGCCAGTGGGGAGGTAGCGGGAGGCCCGTTTGTCTTC; CDR3 protein: CASGEVAGGPFVF
V gene: TRBV29-1; D gene: .; clone size: .; J gene: TRBJ2-3; CDR3 length: 12; CDR3 DNA: TGCAGCGTTGGGGTTTCCGCAGATACGCAGTATTTT; CDR3 protein: CSVGVSADTQYF
V gene: TRBV24-1; D gene: TRBD2; clone size: .; J gene: TRBJ2-5; CDR3 length: 19; CDR3 DNA: TGTGCCACCAGTGATTCTCTGGAGATAGCGGGAACCCTCAGAAGGACCCAGTACTTC; CDR3 protein: CATSDSLEIAGTLRRTQYF
V gene: TRBV15; D gene: .; clone size: .; J gene: TRBJ2-7; CDR3 length: 15; CDR3 DNA: TGTGCCACCAGCTCCCAACCGGGATCCTCCTACGAGCAGTACTTC; CDR3 protein: CATSSQPGSSYEQYF
V gene: TRBV5-1; D gene: .; clone size: .; J gene: TRBJ1-3; CDR3 length: 14; CDR3 DNA: TGCGCCAGCAGCTTGGGCGGGACTGGAAACACCATATATTTT; CDR3 protein: CASSLGGTGNTIYF
V gene: TRBV27; D gene: .; clone size: .; J gene: TRBJ1-5; CDR3 length: 14; CDR3 DNA: TGTGCCAGCAGCCCCACAGGGTACGATCAGCCCCAGCATTTT; CDR3 protein: CASSPTGYDQPQHF
V gene: TRBV5-1; D gene: TRBD1; clone size: .; J gene: TRBJ2-3; CDR3 length: 14; CDR3 DNA: TGCGCCAGCAGCCCCGGGACAGGGGGGGATACGCAGTATTTT; CDR3 protein: CASSPGTGGDTQYF
V gene: TRBV25-1; D gene: .; clone size: .; J gene: TRBJ2-2; CDR3 length: 16; CDR3 DNA: TGTGCCAGCAGTTCCCCGGGACGGGCGAACACCGGGGAGCTGTTTTTT; CDR3 protein: CASSSPGRANTGELFF
V gene: TRBV18; D gene: .; clone size: .; J gene: TRBJ1-1; CDR3 length: 15; CDR3 DNA: TGTGCCAGCTCACCAGATCAGGGACGGTGGACTGAAGCTTTCTTT; CDR3 protein: CASSPDQGRWTEAFF
V gene: TRBV6-5; D gene: .; clone size: few; J gene: TRBJ1-1; CDR3 length: 13; CDR3 DNA: TGTGCCAGCAGTTTAGGAGGGGACACTGAAGCTTTCTTT; CDR3 protein: CASSLGGDTEAFF
V gene: TRBV5-4; D gene: TRBD2; clone size: once; J gene: TRBJ2-3; CDR3 length: 16; CDR3 DNA: TGTGCCAGCAGCGTAGGCCCCTCTAGCGGGATGGATACGCAGTATTTT; CDR3 protein: CASSVGPSSGMDTQYF
V gene: TRBV11-2; D gene: .; clone size: .; J gene: TRBJ2-1; CDR3 length: 12; CDR3 DNA: TGTGCCAGCAGCTTAGGATACAATGAGCAGTTCTTC; CDR3 protein: CASSLGYNEQFF